This TCR beta chain stems from a study of OX40 agonist ivuxolimab in advanced cancers. TCRdb's copy holds only in-frame clones and misses some; the assay was immunoSEQ multiplex PCR. The data show 57,000 or so clones, 91% seen once. Germline-derived CDR1 and CDR2 are KGHSH and LQKENI. The CDR3 is 15 residues long. V dropped 3 bases and J dropped 2 bases, with 14 bases sitting between them. The sequence derives from an adult with an advanced solid tumor such as melanoma, head and neck, liver or kidney cancer. The chain employs TRBV18 and TRBJ2-7; D possibly uses TRBD1 or TRBD2 (5 bases each). Sequenced here: CD4+ or CD8+ T cells sorted from blood, sampled in a trial of the OX40 agonist ivuxolimab. The CDR3 DNA sequence: TGTGCCAGCTCACCTGGGGCTAGCCTAACCTACGAGCAGTACTTC. Protein: CASSPGASLTYEQYF.